The 9 T cell receptor beta chains below come from one sample, sequenced in a study of cytomegalovirus exposure and HLA in healthy donors. The PCR made use of 60 Vbeta and 13 Jbeta primers. Sequenced by immunoSEQ multiplex PCR; TCRdb stores in-frame clones only, minus some. This table holds fewer than 200,000 clones, approximately 80% found once. The sequencing input was PBMCs. Every receptor here comes from a girl aged 2-9 years in good health and CMV-seropositive.

This clone was seen only once. CDR3 amino acids: CSARGPGELFF. In DNA form, the CDR3 reads TGCAGTGCTAGGGGGCCCGGGGAGCTGTTTTTT. The chain carries TRBV20-1 and TRBJ2-2; D might be TRBD1 (5 bases). There are 11 residues in the CDR3. V gave up 3 bases and J gave up 6 bases, with 5 bases separating them. Germline V CDR1 and CDR2: DFQATT, SNEGSKA (reference sequence).

This chain joins TRBV6-4 and TRBJ1-4; D is perhaps TRBD1 (5 bases). There are 18 residues in the CDR3. V was shortened by 4 bases and J by 4 bases, with 22 bases between the two germline ends. Germline V gene data show CDR1 as MRHNA and CDR2 as SNTAGT. CDR3 amino acids: CASSGSLRAGRDNEKLFF. CDR3 sequence (DNA): TGTGCCAGCAGTGGCTCTTTAAGGGCCGGCAGGGATAATGAAAAACTGTTTTTT.

The chain joins TRBV4-1 to TRBJ2-5; 15 positions agree with TRBD2. V trimming: 4 bases; J trimming: 4 bases; junction bases outside the gene matches: 7. This CDR3 is 17 amino acids long. Germline assignment: CDR1 MGHRA and CDR2 YSYEKL. The CDR3 sequence is CASSPGTSGRIRETQYF. CDR3 in DNA: TGCGCCAGCAGCCCAGGGACTAGCGGGAGGATTAGAGAGACCCAGTACTTC.

The V and J genes are TRBV11-3 and TRBJ2-5, with D possibly being TRBD2 (6 bases). The V gene's germline CDR1 is SGHNT and CDR2 YENEEA. CDR3 size: 14 residues. The germline V and J ends were trimmed by 3 bases and 3 bases, with 11 bases remaining between them. CDR3 DNA sequence: TGTGCCAGCAGCTTCTCTTGGGGGGAAGAGACCCAGTACTTC. The encoded protein is CASSFSWGEETQYF.

V usage is TRBV6-5 and J usage is TRBJ1-2, with 7 bases identical to TRBD1. The CDR3 is 15 residues long. V trimming: 5 bases; J trimming: 8 bases; junction bases outside the gene matches: 14. CDR1 and CDR2 from the germline V gene are MNHEY and SVGAGI. The CDR3: CASSARDSREWGYTF. The CDR3 nucleotides are TGTGCCAGCAGTGCTAGGGACAGCCGCGAGTGGGGCTACACCTTC.

Concerning this clone: One end of the junction does not line up with germline, which may come from a read error. The rearrangement links TRBV20-1 to TRBJ1-2; tentative D call: TRBD1 (5 bases). The CDR3 loop spans 11 amino acids. From germline, CDR1 is DFQATT and CDR2 SNEGSKA (reference sequence). The DNA of the CDR3 is TGCAGTGCTAGAGATCAGGGCCCTAAGGCCTTC. Its translation is CSARDQGPKAF.

This chain uses TRBV6-1 with TRBJ2-7; 7 bases agree with TRBD1. V gave up 0 bases and J gave up 3 bases; unmatched junction bases: 8. This CDR3 comprises 16 residues. Per the germline V gene, CDR1 is MNHNS and CDR2 is SASEGT. This CDR3 reads CASSEATGIQLYEQYF. Written as DNA, the CDR3 is TGTGCCAGCAGTGAAGCGACAGGGATTCAACTCTACGAGCAGTACTTC.

The chain carries TRBV11-2 and TRBJ1-5, with 7 positions matching TRBD1. The CDR3 totals 15 residues. Germline V gives CDR1 SGHAT, CDR2 FQNNGV. The ends lost 0 bases at V and 4 bases at J; junction bases unmatched: 3. The CDR3 spells CASSLDPGGNQPQHF. DNA for the CDR3: TGTGCCAGCAGCTTAGATCCAGGGGGAAATCAGCCCCAGCATTTT.

This clone was recorded only once. The chain has TRBV27 and TRBJ1-5; D perhaps matches TRBD1 (6 bases). Germline lookup yields CDR1 MNHEY and CDR2 SMNVEV (reference sequence). V dropped 5 bases and J dropped 5 bases, with 13 bases sitting between them. The CDR3 extends over 14 amino acids. Here the CDR3 DNA reads TGTGCCAGCAGTGCCGCCACAGGGTATCAGCCCCAGCATTTT. Translation: CASSAATGYQPQHF.